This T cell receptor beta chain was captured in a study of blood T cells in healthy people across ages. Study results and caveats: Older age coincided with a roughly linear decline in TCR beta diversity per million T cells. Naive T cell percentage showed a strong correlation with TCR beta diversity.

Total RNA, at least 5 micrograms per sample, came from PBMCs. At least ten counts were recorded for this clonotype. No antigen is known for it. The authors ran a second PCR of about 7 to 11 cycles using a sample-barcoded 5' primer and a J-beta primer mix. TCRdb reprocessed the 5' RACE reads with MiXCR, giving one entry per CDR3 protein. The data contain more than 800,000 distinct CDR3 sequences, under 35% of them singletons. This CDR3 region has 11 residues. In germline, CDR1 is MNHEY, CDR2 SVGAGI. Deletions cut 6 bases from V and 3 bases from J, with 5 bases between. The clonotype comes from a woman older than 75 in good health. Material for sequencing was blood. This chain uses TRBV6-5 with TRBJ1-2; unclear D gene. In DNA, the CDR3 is TGTGCCAGCAGAAAGGACTATGGCTACACCTTC. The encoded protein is CASRKDYGYTF.